Listed below are T cell receptor beta chains from one sample, sequenced in a study of T cells in Graves' hyperthyroidism and ophthalmopathy. TCRdb redid the calling of the multiplex PCR reads with MiXCR, one entry per CDR3 protein. There are approximately 590,000 distinct CDR3 sequences in the sample; around 14% occur only once, and around 7.8% lies in the top ten. Sequencing input: blood. The receptor set was obtained from a woman under 40 with Graves' hyperthyroidism. Each CDR3 is given with its conserved first and last residue. A D gene is named only where the DNA matches it firmly. A clone size is listed for some rows: how often the clone was seen (once, few, many), or a class if it is expanded.

>TRBV27|TRBJ1-1|NA|NA
CASTRALNTEAFF
TGTGCCAGCACTAGGGCCCTGAACACTGAAGCTTTCTTT
>TRBV10-3|TRBJ2-7|NA|few
CASGQTAYEQYF
TGTGCCTCAGGGCAAACGGCCTACGAGCAGTACTTC
>TRBV6-1|TRBJ2-3|TRBD1|many
CASSRGQGNTQYF
TGTGCCAGCAGTCGCGGACAGGGAAATACGCAGTATTTT
>TRBV18|TRBJ2-2|TRBD1|NA
CASSPPGGITGELFF
TGTGCCAGCTCACCCCCAGGGGGAATCACCGGGGAGCTGTTTTTT
>TRBV5-1|TRBJ1-1|NA|many
CASSLNRPNTEAFF
TGCGCCAGCAGCTTGAACAGACCTAACACTGAAGCTTTCTTT
>TRBV11-3|TRBJ1-5|NA|many
CAILEGRQHF
TGTGCCATCCTCGAAGGACGACAGCATTTT
>TRBV20-1|TRBJ1-5|TRBD1|NA
CSAPGQGHQPQHF
TGCAGTGCCCCGGGACAGGGGCATCAGCCCCAGCATTTT
>TRBV7-8|TRBJ1-3|TRBD1|NA
CASSLQGASGNTIYF
TGTGCCAGCAGCTTACAGGGGGCCTCTGGAAACACCATATATTTT
>TRBV29-1|TRBJ2-7|NA|many
CSVEGSPFEQYF
TGCAGCGTTGAGGGCTCCCCCTTTGAGCAGTACTTC
>TRBV4-2|TRBJ2-3|TRBD2|NA
CASQLAPTKVGTDTQYF
TGTGCCAGCCAACTAGCGCCGACAAAAGTAGGCACAGATACGCAGTATTTT
>TRBV7-9|TRBJ2-5|TRBD2|few
CASSFPGTSGRNHRETQYF
TGTGCCAGCAGCTTCCCCGGGACTAGCGGGAGGAACCACCGAGAGACCCAGTACTTC
>TRBV19|TRBJ2-1|NA|NA
CASSAAPFNEQFF
TGTGCCAGTAGTGCGGCTCCCTTCAATGAGCAGTTCTTC
>TRBV20-1|TRBJ2-1|TRBD2|many
CSAGLAGGYNEQFF
TGCAGTGCTGGACTAGCGGGAGGGTACAATGAGCAGTTCTTC
>TRBV27|TRBJ2-3|TRBD2|many
CASSSLAGASTDTQYF
TGTGCCAGCAGTTCCTTAGCGGGAGCGAGCACAGATACGCAGTATTTT
>TRBV3-1|TRBJ2-7|NA|many
CASSQRTRAVILEQYF
TGTGCCAGCAGCCAGAGGACGCGGGCGGTGATTTTAGAGCAGTACTTC
>TRBV9|TRBJ1-6|NA|few
CASSATGPGSPLHF
TGTGCCAGCAGCGCGACAGGTCCGGGCTCACCCCTCCACTTT